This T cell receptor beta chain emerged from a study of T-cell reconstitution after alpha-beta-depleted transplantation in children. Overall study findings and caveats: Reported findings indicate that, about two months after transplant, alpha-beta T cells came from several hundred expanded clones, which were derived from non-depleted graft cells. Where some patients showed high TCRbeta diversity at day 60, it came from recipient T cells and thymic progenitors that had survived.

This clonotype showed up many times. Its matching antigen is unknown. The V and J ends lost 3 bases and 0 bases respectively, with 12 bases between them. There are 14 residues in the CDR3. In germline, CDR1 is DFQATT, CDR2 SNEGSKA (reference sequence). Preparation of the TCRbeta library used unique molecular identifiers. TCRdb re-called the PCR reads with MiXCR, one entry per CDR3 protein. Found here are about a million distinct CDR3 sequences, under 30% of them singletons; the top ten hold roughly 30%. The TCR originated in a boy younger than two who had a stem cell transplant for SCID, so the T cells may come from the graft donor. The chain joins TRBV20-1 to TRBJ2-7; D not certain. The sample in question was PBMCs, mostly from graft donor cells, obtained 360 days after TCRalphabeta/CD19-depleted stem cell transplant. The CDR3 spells CSASSAVLSYEQYF. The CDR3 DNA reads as TGCAGTGCTAGTAGTGCAGTCCTCTCCTACGAGCAGTACTTC.